This T cell receptor beta chain was sequenced in a study of shared clonotypes between healthy human individuals. Turning to the study itself: Each donor's CD4 naive and CD4 memory cells filled three plates apiece, CD8 naive two, and CD8 memory one. Study findings and constraints: Generation probabilities were higher for clonotypes shared across all four sorted-subset donors than for unshared ones. Deeper or shallower sequencing was expected to change how clonotypes are shared among donors.

Each subset's genomic DNA was split evenly across several immunoSEQ plates. Assay: immunoSEQ multiplex PCR; the TCRdb copy retains only in-frame clones and omits some. The repertoire holds roughly 2.6 million clones, with just over 90% as singletons. Concerning this clone: Its antigen is not known.

This TCR came from a young man in good health. The sample consisted of naive CD4+ T cells sorted from blood. Subset noted: CD45RA+ positively selected.

CDR3 sequence reads: CASSYQGVSVNSPLHF. CDR3 in DNA: TGTGCCAGCAGTTACCAAGGGGTATCGGTCAATTCACCCCTCCACTTT. The chain is built from TRBV6-6 and TRBJ1-6; D possibly corresponds to TRBD1 (5 bases). CDR1 is MNHNY, CDR2 SVGAGI, per germline (reference sequence). The CDR3 runs to 16 residues. V was shortened by 2 bases and J by 7 bases, with 15 bases between the two germline ends.